This T cell receptor (beta chain) was retrieved from a study of T cell responses to AZD1222 COVID-19 vaccine. TCRdb's table, derived via immunoSEQ multiplex PCR, lists solely in-frame clones and lacks some. There are about 83,000 clones in the sample; about 83% occur only once, and 8.5% to 9% lies in the top ten. V shed 4 bases and J 6 bases; nucleotides not matched to a gene: 5. Germline-derived CDR1 and CDR2 are MNHEY and SVGEGT. This CDR3 is 14 amino acids long. This sequence was found in an adult in good health. Specimen: peripheral blood, collected on day 0 of AZD1222 vaccination. V usage is TRBV6-2 or TRBV6-3 and J usage is TRBJ2-3; TRBD2 matches at 9 bases. CDR3 DNA: TGTGCCAGCAGTTGGCAAGCGGGGGGTGATACGCAGTATTTT. The encoded protein is CASSWQAGGDTQYF.